These 11 T cell receptor beta chains were sequenced from one sample in a study of blood T cells in healthy people across ages. A second PCR, run for about 6 to 12 cycles, used a sample-barcoded 5' primer plus a J-beta primer mix. MiXCR was run by TCRdb on the 5' RACE reads, yielding one entry per CDR3 protein. The table has 1.6 million or so distinct CDR3 sequences, roughly 32% seen once. Material: blood. These receptor sequences come from a woman aged 30 to 39 in good health.

This sequence joins TRBV20-1 and TRBJ2-1; the D gene is possibly TRBD2 (5 bases). This CDR3 region has 14 residues. From germline, CDR1 is DFQATT and CDR2 SNEGSKA (reference sequence). Trimming took 2 bases from V and 8 from J, leaving 16 bases between them. In nucleotides, the CDR3 is TGCAGTGCTAGATCCGCGGGTGGGTGGGATGAGCAGTTCTTC. Translated, it gives CSARSAGGWDEQFF.

The V call is TRBV2, the J call TRBJ2-5; possibly TRBD1 for D (6 bases). V was trimmed by 5 bases and J by 2 bases, leaving 18 bases between them. Looked up from germline, CDR1 is SNHLY and CDR2 is FYNNEI. The CDR3 length is 16 residues. The CDR3 is CASSKGPRQVQETQYF. DNA for the CDR3: TGTGCCAGCAGTAAGGGGCCCAGACAGGTACAAGAGACCCAGTACTTC. The entire variable domain, with the rest obtained from reference TRBV2 and TRBJ2-5, is as follows: EPEVTQTPSHQVTQMGQEVILRCVPISNHLYFYWYRQILGQKVEFLVSFYNNEISEKSEIFDDQFSVERPDGSNFTLKIRSTKLEDSAMYFCASSKGPRQVQETQYFGPGTRLLVL.

The chain links TRBV24-1 to TRBJ2-7; 8 positions match TRBD1. The CDR3 is 13 residues long. Unmatched junction bases numbered 3, after V lost 6 bases and J lost 3 bases. Germline V gene lookup returns CDR1 KGHDR and CDR2 SFDVKD. CDR3 sequence reads: CATSRTGSYEQYF. The DNA for the CDR3 is TGTGCCACCAGTCGGACAGGGAGCTACGAGCAGTACTTC.

This clonotype was seen more than once but under ten times. The DNA for the CDR3 is TGCAGTGCTATTACCGGGACAGGGGGAGGGGATGAGCAGTTCTTC. This translates into CSAITGTGGGDEQFF. The chain recombines TRBV20-1 with TRBJ2-1; 11 bases agree with TRBD1. Trimming removed 4 bases from V and 8 bases from J; junction bases left unmatched: 10. This CDR3 comprises 15 residues. Germline V lookup: CDR1 DFQATT, CDR2 SNEGSKA (reference sequence).

This clonotype has more than one count but fewer than ten. CDR3 loop: CASSSTGAGGPDTQYF. The CDR3 bases are TGCGCCAGCAGCTCCACAGGAGCGGGGGGGCCCGATACGCAGTATTTT. The chain has TRBV5-1 and TRBJ2-3; 10 bases agree with TRBD2. V was pared by 3 bases and J by 6 bases, with 10 bases of the junction left unmatched. The CDR3 runs 16 residues. Germline V gene data show CDR1 as SGHRS and CDR2 as YFSETQ. The full variable domain, in which reference TRBV5-1 and TRBJ2-3 provide the parts outside the CDR3, is KAGVTQTPRYLIKTRGQQVTLSCSPISGHRSVSWYQQTPGQGLQFLFEYFSETQRNKGNFPGRFSGRQFSNSRSEMNVSTLELGDSALYLCASSSTGAGGPDTQYFGPGTRLTVL.

V is TRBV2 and J is TRBJ2-1; unclear D gene. CDR1 and CDR2 (germline): SNHLY, FYNNEI. V lost 5 bases to trimming and J lost 0 bases, with 11 bases between them. This CDR3 has 15 residues. CDR3 bases: TGTGCCAGCAGTAAACAAGTGTCCTCCTACAATGAGCAGTTCTTC. It codes for CASSKQVSSYNEQFF.

In its sample, this clonotype was seen a few times. V is TRBV20-1 and J is TRBJ2-7; tentative D call: TRBD2 (6 bases). Germline assignment: CDR1 DFQATT and CDR2 SNEGSKA (reference sequence). The V gene lost 1 base and the J gene lost 7 bases, with 17 bases spanning the gap. This CDR3 spans 14 amino acids. CDR3 sequence: CSARGGAGRGEQYF. The CDR3 coding sequence is TGCAGTGCTAGAGGTGGGGCTGGACGGGGGGAGCAGTACTTC.

This clonotype was found a few times. The chain combines TRBV6-5 with TRBJ2-5; 8 positions match TRBD1. The germline V gene encodes CDR1 MNHEY and CDR2 SVGAGI. CDR3 length equals 13 residues. V was clipped by 6 bases and J by 7 bases; unmatched bases: 7. Here the CDR3 reads CASRGQGTGTQYF. The CDR3 DNA sequence: TGTGCCAGCAGAGGACAGGGCACAGGGACCCAGTACTTC.

This clonotype was seen repeatedly, ten times or more. The chain uses TRBV10-3 and TRBJ2-5, with D possibly TRBD1 on 6 matching bases. Germline V gene data show CDR1 as ENHRY and CDR2 as SYGVKD. The V end lost 10 bases, the J end lost 2 bases, and 11 bases lay between the germline ends. This CDR3 is 12 amino acids long. CDR3 sequence (DNA): TGTGCCACCCAGGGGATTCAAGAGACCCAGTACTTC. This translates into CATQGIQETQYF.

There are a few counts of this clonotype. This chain links TRBV7-9 with TRBJ2-7; 10 bases agree with TRBD1. The ends lost 5 bases at V and 5 bases at J; junction bases unmatched: 12. The CDR3 sequence is 16 residues long. CDR1 and CDR2 from the germline V gene are SEHNR and FQNEAQ (reference sequence). This CDR3 reads CASSPLKGTGVHEQYF. The CDR3 DNA is TGTGCCAGCAGCCCCCTAAAAGGGACAGGGGTCCACGAGCAGTACTTC.

The CDR3 DNA reads TGCGCCAGCAGCCATCGGACAGGGATCCTACCCGGGGAGCTGTTTTTT. Translating it yields CASSHRTGILPGELFF. The chain uses TRBV4-1 and TRBJ2-2; 8 nucleotides line up with TRBD1. Germline V gene sequence: CDR1 MGHRA, CDR2 YSYEKL. The V segment lost 3 bases and the J segment 6 bases; nucleotides outside the gene matches: 9. There are 16 residues in the CDR3.